This TCR beta chain is drawn from a study of PD-L1 blockade in urothelial cancer. Looking at the study overall: Study patients had been treated with 0 to 3 previous chemotherapy regimens.

PCRs each included synthetic TCR analog templates spiked in. The method was immunoSEQ multiplex PCR; TCRdb's version includes in-frame clones alone and lacks a portion of them. The sample lists about 80,000 clones; roughly 87% were seen once. The CDR3 has 14 residues. Germline assignment: CDR1 SQVTM and CDR2 ANQGSEA. With 6 bases removed from V and 1 base from J, the gap between germline ends came to 15 bases. This clonotype originated in a woman aged 70 to 79 with urothelial cancer. The chain joins TRBV29-1 to TRBJ2-5, with a possible D match to TRBD1 (6 bases). The sample consisted of PBMCs, taken around atezolizumab (anti-PD-L1) treatment. The CDR3 DNA follows: TGCAGCGTGGCCCACAGGGTTCCCCAAGAGACCCAGTACTTC. The encoded protein is CSVAHRVPQETQYF. The full variable domain, with the rest looked up from reference TRBV29-1 and TRBJ2-5, is SAVISQKPSRDICQRGTSLTIQCQVDSQVTMMFWYRQQPGQSLTLIATANQGSEATYESGFVIDKFPISRPNLTFSTLTVSNMSPEDSSIYLCSVAHRVPQETQYFGPGTRLLVL.